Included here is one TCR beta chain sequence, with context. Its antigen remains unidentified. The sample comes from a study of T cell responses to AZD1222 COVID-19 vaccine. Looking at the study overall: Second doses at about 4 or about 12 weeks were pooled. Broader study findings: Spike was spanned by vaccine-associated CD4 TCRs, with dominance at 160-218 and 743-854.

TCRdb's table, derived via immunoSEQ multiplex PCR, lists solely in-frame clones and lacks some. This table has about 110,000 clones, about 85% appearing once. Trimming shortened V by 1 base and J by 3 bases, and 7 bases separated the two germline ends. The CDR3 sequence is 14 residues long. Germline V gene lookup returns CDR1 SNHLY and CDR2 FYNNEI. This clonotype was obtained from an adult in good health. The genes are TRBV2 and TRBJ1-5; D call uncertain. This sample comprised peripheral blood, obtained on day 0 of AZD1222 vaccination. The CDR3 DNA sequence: TGTGCCAGCAGTGAAGGGGCCCCCAATCAGCCCCAGCATTTT. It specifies CASSEGAPNQPQHF.